What follows is one T cell receptor (beta chain) and its context. This clonotype was detected a few times. The clone's antigen remains unknown. Nothing much larger sits one base from this clone, and base qualities are not available. The CDR3 numbers 14 residues from cysteine through phenylalanine. Here the CDR3 DNA is all that survives: 42 bases in frame from base 1. V is cut by 0 bases and J by 4 bases, and the space between the germline ends is 8 bases. CDR1 and CDR2, per the germline V gene, are SGDLS and YYNGEE. Libraries came from 5' RACE. TCRdb lists the instrument as NextSeq 500. The TCR library protocol attached unique molecular identifiers to individual cDNA molecules to correct for sequencing error and PCR bias. TCR alpha and beta chains were both sequenced, and the abundances of alpha and beta sequences in each sample were closely correlated with each other. The authors processed their data as follows. Decombinator V4 was used to annotate TCR sequences for V gene, J gene and CDR3. TCRs were defined as expanded if a significant change between any two time points was detected under a Poisson model with p below 0.0001. TCR abundances were normalised to the total number of TCRs sequenced per sample and expressed as counts per million. MAIT TCRs were defined by TRAV1-2 paired with TRAJ12, TRAJ20 or TRAJ33, and iNKT TCRs by TRAV10 paired with TRAJ18. VDJdb, accessed 1 November 2021, was searched for CMV, EBV and SARS-CoV-2 annotated TCRs, excluding TCRs annotated for multiple antigens. Using fastp at Q25 and MiXCR, TCRdb reprocessed the public reads and kept productive beta chains. Rows are combined by CDR3 protein, so each entry shows the most common genes and DNA. Clone size and V and J calls follow TCRdb, not the original study. The sample table holds roughly 69,000 distinct CDR3 sequences, of which approximately 11% were seen once. Of the sample, 15% to 17% is held by the ten largest clones.

This entry belongs to a study of early T cells in non-severe SARS-CoV-2 infection (dated by TCRdb to 2020 to 2022). With regard to the full study: Because TCR sequencing was done on bulk RNA from unsorted whole blood, the alpha and beta chains could not be paired.

The study at large found these results: VDJdb matching was skewed toward anti-spike CD8 responses and likely underestimated virus-specific expansions by missing private and CD4 specificities.

The study was a case-control design nested within a healthcare worker cohort in London, UK, with weekly nasopharyngeal swab PCR tests and blood sampling. Healthcare workers were enrolled in the week of the UK lockdown, from 23 to 31 March 2020, and were followed every week for up to roughly 16 weeks. The chain joins TRBV9 to TRBJ1-3; the best D guess is TRBD1, with 5 bases matching. The receptor's source is an adult who was a healthcare worker with PCR-confirmed SARS-CoV-2 infection or an uninfected control (not recorded which). The sample was whole blood, taken at baseline. The DNA sequence follows: TGTGCCAGCAGCGTAGACGGGGGAGGAAACACCATATATTTT. Its protein is CASSVDGGGNTIYF. Beyond the CDR3, the reference TRBV9 and TRBJ1-3 genes provide the residues; the full variable domain reads: DSGVTQTPKHLITATGQRVTLRCSPRSGDLSVYWYQQSLDQGLQFLIQYYNGEERAKGNILERFSAQQFPDLHSELNLSSLELGDSALYFCASSVDGGGNTIYFGEGSWLTVV.